This T cell receptor (beta chain) was profiled in a study of CD8 T cells in ankylosing spondylitis. Findings and caveats of the study: Clones linked to disease were reported to show significant enrichment in matched ankylosing spondylitis synovial fluid. Some of the motif variants had earlier been found in reactive arthritis patients' fluid and blood. With a CD8+ phenotype, disease-linked clones were relatively rare in peripheral blood.

As concerns this clonotype: The target antigen is unknown.

Generation of TCR beta libraries employed quantitative 5'-RACE incorporating molecular barcodes. TCRdb processed the 5' RACE reads anew with MiXCR; each CDR3 protein has one entry. Seen here are 380,000 or so distinct CDR3 sequences, 20% to 25% observed once, and the top ten hold over 10%. Germline V gene sequence: CDR1 SNHLY, CDR2 FYNNEI. The CDR3 is 18 amino acids. V was shortened by 5 bases and J by 0 bases, with 21 bases between the two germline ends. This chain connects TRBV2 to TRBJ2-3; no clear D gene. The material sequenced was blood, either unsorted or a sorted T cell fraction (not recorded which). This TCR derives from a male donor with ankylosing spondylitis or in good health (not recorded which). CDR3 nucleotides: TGTGCCAGCAGTTTACCTGCGTACGAAGGTTCTAGCACAGATACGCAGTATTTT. Translation: CASSLPAYEGSSTDTQYF.